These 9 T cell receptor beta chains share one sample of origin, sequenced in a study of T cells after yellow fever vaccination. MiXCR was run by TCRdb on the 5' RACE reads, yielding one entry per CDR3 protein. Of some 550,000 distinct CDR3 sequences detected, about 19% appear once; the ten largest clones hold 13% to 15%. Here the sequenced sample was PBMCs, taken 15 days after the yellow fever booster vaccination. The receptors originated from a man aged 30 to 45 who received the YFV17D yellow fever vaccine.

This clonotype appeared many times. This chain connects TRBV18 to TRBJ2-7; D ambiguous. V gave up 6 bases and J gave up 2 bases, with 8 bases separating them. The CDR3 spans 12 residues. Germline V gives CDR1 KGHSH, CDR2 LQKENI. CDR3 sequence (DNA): TGTGCCAGCTCGTCACCTACCTACGAGCAGTACTTC. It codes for CASSSPTYEQYF.

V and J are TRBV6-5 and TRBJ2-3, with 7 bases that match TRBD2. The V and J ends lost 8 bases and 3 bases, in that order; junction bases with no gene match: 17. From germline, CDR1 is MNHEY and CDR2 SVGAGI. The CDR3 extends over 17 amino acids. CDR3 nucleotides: TGTGCCAGCGGAACTGCCAGGATCGGGAGGTCGACAGATACGCAGTATTTT. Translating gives CASGTARIGRSTDTQYF.

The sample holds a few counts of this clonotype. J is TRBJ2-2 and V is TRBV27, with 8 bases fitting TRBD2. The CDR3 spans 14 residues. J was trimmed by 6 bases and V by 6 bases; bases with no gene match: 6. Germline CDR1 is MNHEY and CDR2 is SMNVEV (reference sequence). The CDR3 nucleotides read TGTGCCAGCAGGCAGCGGGAGACTTCCGGGGAGCTGTTTTTT. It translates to CASRQRETSGELFF.

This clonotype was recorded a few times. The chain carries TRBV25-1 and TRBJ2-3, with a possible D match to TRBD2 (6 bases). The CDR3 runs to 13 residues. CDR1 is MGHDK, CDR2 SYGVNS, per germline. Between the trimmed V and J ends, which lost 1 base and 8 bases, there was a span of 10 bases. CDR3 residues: CASSELTGVTQYF. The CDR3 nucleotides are TGTGCCAGCAGTGAATTGACGGGAGTTACGCAGTATTTT.

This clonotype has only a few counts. CDR3: CASSLKRPYEQYF. DNA of the CDR3: TGTGCCAGCAGCTTAAAGAGACCCTACGAGCAGTACTTC. This rearrangement joins TRBV7-2 to TRBJ2-7; D is uncertain. Deletions cut 2 bases from V and 2 bases from J, with 7 bases between. The germline V gene has CDR1 SGHTA and CDR2 FQGNSA. CDR3 length: 13 amino acids.

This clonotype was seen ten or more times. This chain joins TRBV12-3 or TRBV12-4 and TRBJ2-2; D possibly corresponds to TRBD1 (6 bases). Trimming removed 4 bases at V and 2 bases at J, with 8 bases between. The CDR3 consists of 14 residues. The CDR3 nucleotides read TGTGCCAGCAGTTCCGGGACAAACACCGGGGAGCTGTTTTTT. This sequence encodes CASSSGTNTGELFF.

The CDR3: CAIREQGREQYF. CDR3 bases: TGTGCCATCAGGGAGCAGGGGAGGGAGCAGTACTTC. The chain links TRBV10-3 to TRBJ2-7, with D possibly called TRBD1 or TRBD2 (6 bases each). Germline assignment: CDR1 ENHRY and CDR2 SYGVKD. There are 12 residues in the CDR3. Trimming stripped 6 bases from V and 7 bases from J, with 13 bases between.

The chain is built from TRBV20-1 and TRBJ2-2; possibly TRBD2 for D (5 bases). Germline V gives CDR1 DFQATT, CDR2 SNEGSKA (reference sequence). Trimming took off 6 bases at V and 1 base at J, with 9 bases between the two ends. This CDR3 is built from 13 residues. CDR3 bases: TGCAGTGCCGGACTGGGGAACACCGGGGAGCTGTTTTTT. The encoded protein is CSAGLGNTGELFF.

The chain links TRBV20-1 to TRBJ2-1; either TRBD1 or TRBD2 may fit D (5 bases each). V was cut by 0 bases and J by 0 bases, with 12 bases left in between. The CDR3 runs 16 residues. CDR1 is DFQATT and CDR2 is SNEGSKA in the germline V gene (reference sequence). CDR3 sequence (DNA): TGCAGTGCTAGAGATGGGGGTCCGAGCTCCTACAATGAGCAGTTCTTC. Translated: CSARDGGPSSYNEQFF.